This entry features one T cell receptor beta chain sequence. What it recognizes is unknown. Primers included in the PCR were 60 Vbeta and 13 Jbeta primers. Profiled with immunoSEQ multiplex PCR; TCRdb holds only in-frame clones, not every one. This repertoire shows around 85,000 clones, 80% found once; its top ten account for about 34%. The data stem from a study of cytomegalovirus exposure and HLA in healthy donors. Findings and caveats of the study: According to an earlier analysis, most TCR beta V segments yielded productive rearrangements about 90% or about 30% of the time. Immune exposure information comprised only CMV serostatus. Most of the CMV-associated TCR beta chains (in a later analysis) appeared to be HLA-restricted. The study labeled 150 to 200 TCR beta chains cytomegalovirus-associated.

Deletions cut 2 bases from V and 1 base from J, with 5 bases between. The germline gives CDR1 SGHVS, CDR2 FNYEAQ. The CDR3 sequence is 13 residues long. What was sequenced was PBMCs. This receptor was identified in a man between 50 and 59 years old in good health and CMV-seropositive. The chain uses TRBV7-6 and TRBJ1-1; D is uncertain. The CDR3 DNA reads as TGTGCCAGCAGCTTATCGGGGAACACTGAAGCTTTCTTT. This encodes CASSLSGNTEAFF.